The 16 T cell receptor beta chains reported below all come from one sample, sequenced in a study of shared clonotypes between healthy human individuals. This table comes from immunoSEQ multiplex PCR, and its TCRdb copy is limited to in-frame clones, with some not included. Altogether some 2,000,000 clones are present, around 95% being singletons, with the ten largest covering roughly 0.13%. The specimen sequenced was naive CD4+ T cells sorted from blood. Subset here: CD45RA+ positively selected. Source of these receptors: a young man in good health.

This clone was seen only a few times. The genes are TRBV11-2 and TRBJ2-1; 7 bases line up with TRBD1. Trimming at V came to 1 base and at J to 5 bases, leaving 14 bases not matched to a gene. There are 18 residues in the CDR3. Per germline, CDR1 SGHAT and CDR2 FQNNGV. The CDR3 region is CASSLVDRPGFINNEQFF. In DNA form, the CDR3 reads TGTGCCAGCAGCTTAGTGGACAGGCCAGGATTCATTAACAATGAGCAGTTCTTC.

As to this clone: At the DNA level, this CDR3 is encoded by other sequences in the same sample as well. J is TRBJ1-5 and V is TRBV7-9; D is undetermined. The CDR3 extends over 13 amino acids. The ends were cut back, 2 bases at V and 4 bases at J, with 6 bases in the middle. The germline V gene encodes CDR1 SEHNR and CDR2 FQNEAQ (reference sequence). The DNA for the CDR3 is TGTGCCAGCAGCTTATCAGGAAATCAGCCCCAGCATTTT. This encodes CASSLSGNQPQHF.

This rearrangement joins TRBV30 to TRBJ1-4; D is possibly TRBD1 (5 bases). Germline CDR1 GTSNPN, CDR2 SVGIG (reference sequence). V was cut by 3 bases and J by 4 bases, with 15 bases left in between. This CDR3 has 15 residues. CDR3 loop: CAWRVWDRINEKLFF. The CDR3 nucleotides read TGTGCCTGGAGGGTGTGGGACCGGATTAATGAAAAACTGTTTTTT.

The chain employs TRBV11-1 and TRBJ1-1; 8 nucleotides match TRBD1. The V gene end was trimmed by 3 bases and the J gene end by 1 base; junction bases not matched to a gene: 7. The CDR3 contains 16 residues. Germline CDR1 is SGHAT and CDR2 is FQDESV (reference sequence). The CDR3 bases are TGTGCCAGCAGCTTTTGGGGACAGGCGAGGAACACTGAAGCTTTCTTT. It translates to CASSFWGQARNTEAFF.

The chain uses TRBV20-1 and TRBJ2-5; unclear D gene. Germline-derived CDR1 and CDR2 are DFQATT and SNEGSKA (reference sequence). Trimming cost V 6 bases and J 6 bases, with 11 bases left between them. The CDR3 runs 11 residues. CDR3 nucleotides: TGCAGTGCCCTGGTCGGGCAGACCCAGTACTTC. Its translation is CSALVGQTQYF.

This sequence joins TRBV4-3 and TRBJ2-3, with D perhaps matching TRBD1 or TRBD2 (5 bases each). CDR3 length: 14 residues. V lost 3 bases and J lost 1, with 8 bases in between. CDR1 is LGHNA, CDR2 YSLEER, per germline. CDR3 DNA sequence: TGCGCCAGCAGCCAGGGGGTTGGCACAGATACGCAGTATTTT. Its protein is CASSQGVGTDTQYF.

This clone was found once. V gene TRBV6-5 combines with J gene TRBJ2-7; TRBD1 is a possible D gene (5 bases). Trimming took off 3 bases at V and 0 bases at J, with 15 bases between the two ends. Germline values: CDR1 MNHEY, CDR2 SVGAGI. There are 16 residues in the CDR3. Here the CDR3 reads CASSYERKGRSYEQYF. CDR3 sequence (DNA): TGTGCCAGCAGTTATGAGAGAAAGGGGCGCTCCTACGAGCAGTACTTC.

This clone was observed a single time. Other DNA sequences in the same sample also yield this CDR3. The genes are TRBV6-1 and TRBJ2-3; TRBD2 is a possible D gene (6 bases). The germline CDR1 and CDR2 sequences are MNHNS and SASEGT. This CDR3 region has 15 residues. The V end was cut by 4 bases, the J end by 0 bases, with 11 bases between. For the CDR3, the DNA is TGTGCCAGCAGTGGGGGACTGTTCAGCACAGATACGCAGTATTTT. Translated, it gives CASSGGLFSTDTQYF.

The chain uses TRBV19 and TRBJ2-2; D gene unclear. The CDR3 has 12 residues. The V gene's germline CDR1 is LNHDA and CDR2 SQIVND (reference sequence). Trimming cost V 6 bases and J 7 bases, with 9 bases left between them. CDR3: CASSTTVGELFF. The CDR3 DNA follows: TGTGCCAGTAGCACGACGGTCGGGGAGCTGTTTTTT.

V gene TRBV18 combines with J gene TRBJ2-7; 9 bases align to TRBD2. This CDR3 contains 14 residues. In germline, CDR1 is KGHSH, CDR2 LQKENI. J lost 5 bases, V lost 10 bases, and 12 bases had no gene match. The CDR3 sequence: CATRAAGGPHEQYF. The CDR3 DNA reads TGTGCCACGAGGGCGGCGGGAGGGCCCCACGAGCAGTACTTC. The whole variable domain, remainder taken from reference TRBV18 and TRBJ2-7, is NAGVMQNPRHLVRRRGQEARLRCSPMKGHSHVYWYRQLPEEGLKFMVYLQKENIIDESGMPKERFSAEFPKEGPSILRIQQVVRGDSAAYFCATRAAGGPHEQYFGPGTRLTVT.

This clone was counted once. This sequence joins TRBV19 and TRBJ1-6; D call uncertain. Germline V CDR1 and CDR2: LNHDA, SQIVND (reference sequence). The CDR3 runs 15 residues. V shed 3 bases and J shed 7 bases, with 13 bases lying between them. The CDR3 region is CASSMSRTGNSPLHF. DNA for the CDR3: TGTGCCAGTAGTATGAGCAGGACTGGCAATTCACCCCTCCACTTT.

The CDR3 DNA follows: TGTGCCAGCAGCTTTCAGGGCTCCTACGAGCAGTACTTC. Translation gives CASSFQGSYEQYF. The chain is built from TRBV6-5 and TRBJ2-7, with TRBD1 as a possible D gene (5 bases). V lost 6 bases and J 0 bases, leaving 9 bases between the germline ends. This CDR3 has 13 amino acids. CDR1 is MNHEY and CDR2 is SVGAGI in the germline V gene.

In its sample, this clone was seen a few times. V gene TRBV29-1 combines with J gene TRBJ1-2, with D hard to call. The CDR3 is 12 residues long. Germline CDR1 is SQVTM and CDR2 is ANQGSEA. The CDR3, as DNA: TGCACCACCGGTAAAGTCGGCTATGGCTACACCTTC. Translation: CTTGKVGYGYTF.

The CDR3 protein is CASSAAGFSTEAFF. CDR3 bases: TGTGCCAGCAGTGCGGCAGGGTTTAGCACTGAAGCTTTCTTT. The chain couples TRBV6-1 to TRBJ1-1, with TRBD1 as a possible D gene (5 bases). Trimming took 4 bases from V and 4 from J, leaving 13 bases between them. Germline V gene data show CDR1 as MNHNS and CDR2 as SASEGT. This CDR3 region has 14 residues.

The V call is TRBV4-1, the J call TRBJ2-1; the match to TRBD2 covers 9 bases. Trimming at V came to 1 base and at J to 8 bases, leaving 9 bases not matched to a gene. CDR3 size: 16 residues. CDR1 and CDR2 (germline): MGHRA, YSYEKL. CDR3: CASSQVGASGKDEQFF. CDR3 DNA: TGCGCCAGCAGCCAAGTCGGAGCTAGCGGGAAGGATGAGCAGTTCTTC.

This chain uses TRBV9 with TRBJ2-1; 9 nucleotides align to TRBD1. The CDR3 contains 15 residues. The germline gives CDR1 SGDLS, CDR2 YYNGEE. V trimming: 2 bases; J trimming: 7 bases; junction bases outside the gene matches: 7. The CDR3 DNA sequence: TGTGCCAGCAGCGTCCGGGACAGGGAGGGTAATGAGCAGTTCTTC. Encoded protein: CASSVRDREGNEQFF.